The T cell receptor (beta chain) under discussion was sequenced for a study of blood T cell repertoires in COVID-19. Study context: PBMCs, B-cell-depleted T cells, or T cells provided the cDNA or gDNA that made up the material.

Germline CDR1 SGHVS, CDR2 FQNEAQ. Trimming cost V 2 bases and J 1 base, with 7 bases left between them. The CDR3 consists of 14 residues. Libraries were prepared by immunoSEQ multiplex PCR; TCRdb keeps only in-frame clonotypes and omits some of them. The sample lists 51,000 or so clones; roughly 90% were seen once. The sequence derives from an elderly man with acute or convalescent COVID-19. The V call is TRBV7-8, the J call TRBJ2-3; D not certain. Sequencing was performed on peripheral blood. The CDR3 DNA sequence: TGTGCCAGCAGCTTATTATTAGGCACAGATACGCAGTATTTT. Its protein is CASSLLLGTDTQYF.